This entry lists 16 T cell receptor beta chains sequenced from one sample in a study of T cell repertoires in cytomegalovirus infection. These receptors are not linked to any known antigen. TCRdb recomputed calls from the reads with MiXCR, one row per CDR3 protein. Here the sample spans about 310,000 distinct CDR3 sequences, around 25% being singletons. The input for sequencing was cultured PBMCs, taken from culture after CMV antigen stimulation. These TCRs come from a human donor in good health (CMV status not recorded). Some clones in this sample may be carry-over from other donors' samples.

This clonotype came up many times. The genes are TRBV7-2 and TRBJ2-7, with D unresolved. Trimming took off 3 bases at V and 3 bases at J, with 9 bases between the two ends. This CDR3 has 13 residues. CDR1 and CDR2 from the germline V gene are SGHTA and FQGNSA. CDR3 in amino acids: CASSFLSRYEQYV. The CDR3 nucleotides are TGTGCCAGCAGCTTCCTAAGTCGCTACGAGCAGTACGTC.

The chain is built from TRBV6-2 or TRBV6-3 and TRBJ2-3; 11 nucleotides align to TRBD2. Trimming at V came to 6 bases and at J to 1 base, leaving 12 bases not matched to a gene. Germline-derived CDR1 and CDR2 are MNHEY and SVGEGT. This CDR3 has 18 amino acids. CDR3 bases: TGTGCCAGCAGCCACCAAGCTCCGGGACTAGCGGGCACAGATACGCAGTATTTT. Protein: CASSHQAPGLAGTDTQYF.

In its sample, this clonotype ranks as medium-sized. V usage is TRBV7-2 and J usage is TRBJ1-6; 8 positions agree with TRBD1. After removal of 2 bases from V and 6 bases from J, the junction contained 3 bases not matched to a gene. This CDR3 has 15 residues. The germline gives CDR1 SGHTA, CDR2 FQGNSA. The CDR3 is CASSLQGAVNSPLHF. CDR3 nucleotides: TGTGCCAGCAGCTTACAGGGGGCGGTTAATTCACCCCTCCACTTT.

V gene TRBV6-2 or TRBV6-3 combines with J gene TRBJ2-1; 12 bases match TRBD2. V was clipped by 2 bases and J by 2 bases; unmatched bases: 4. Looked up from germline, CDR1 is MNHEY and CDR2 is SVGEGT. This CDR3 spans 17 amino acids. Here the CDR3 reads CASSYLRTSGAYNEQFF. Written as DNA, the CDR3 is TGTGCCAGCAGTTACCTACGGACTAGCGGGGCCTACAATGAGCAGTTCTTC.

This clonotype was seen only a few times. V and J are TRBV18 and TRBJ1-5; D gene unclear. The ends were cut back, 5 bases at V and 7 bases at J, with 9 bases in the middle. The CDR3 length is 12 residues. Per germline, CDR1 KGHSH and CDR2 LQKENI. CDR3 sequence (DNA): TGTGCCAGCTCAGAGAGTAGACAGCCCCAGCATTTT. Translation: CASSESRQPQHF.

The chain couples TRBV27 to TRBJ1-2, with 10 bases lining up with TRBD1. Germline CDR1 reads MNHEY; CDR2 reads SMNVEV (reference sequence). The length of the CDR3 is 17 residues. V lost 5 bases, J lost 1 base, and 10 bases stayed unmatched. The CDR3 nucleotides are TGTGCCAGCAGTCGCCGACCCGGGACAGGGGTTAACTATGGCTACACCTTC. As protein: CASSRRPGTGVNYGYTF.

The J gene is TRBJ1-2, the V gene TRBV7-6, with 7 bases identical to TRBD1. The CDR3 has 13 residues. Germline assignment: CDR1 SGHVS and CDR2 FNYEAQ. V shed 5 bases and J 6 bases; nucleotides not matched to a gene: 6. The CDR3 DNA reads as TGTGCCAGCAGCCCCCAGGGGGATCATGGCTACACCTTC. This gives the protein CASSPQGDHGYTF.

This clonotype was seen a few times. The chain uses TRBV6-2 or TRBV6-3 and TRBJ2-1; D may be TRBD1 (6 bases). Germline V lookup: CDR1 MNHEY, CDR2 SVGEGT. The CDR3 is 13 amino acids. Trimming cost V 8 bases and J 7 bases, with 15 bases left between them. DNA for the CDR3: TGTGCCAGCGGTCTACTACAGGGAAATGAGCAGTTCTTC. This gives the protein CASGLLQGNEQFF.

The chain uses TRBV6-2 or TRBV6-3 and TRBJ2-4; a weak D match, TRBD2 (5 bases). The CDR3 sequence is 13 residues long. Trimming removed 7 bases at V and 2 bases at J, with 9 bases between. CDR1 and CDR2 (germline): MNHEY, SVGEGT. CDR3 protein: CASTIASKNIQYF. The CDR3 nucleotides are TGTGCCAGCACAATAGCGTCCAAAAACATTCAGTACTTC.

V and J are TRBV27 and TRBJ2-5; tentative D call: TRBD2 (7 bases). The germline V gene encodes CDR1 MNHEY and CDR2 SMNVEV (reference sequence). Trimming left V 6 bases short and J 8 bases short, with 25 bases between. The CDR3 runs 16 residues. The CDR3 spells CASSPGGGRFGSTQYF. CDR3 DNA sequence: TGTGCCAGCAGCCCAGGCGGGGGCAGGTTCGGGTCTACCCAGTACTTC.

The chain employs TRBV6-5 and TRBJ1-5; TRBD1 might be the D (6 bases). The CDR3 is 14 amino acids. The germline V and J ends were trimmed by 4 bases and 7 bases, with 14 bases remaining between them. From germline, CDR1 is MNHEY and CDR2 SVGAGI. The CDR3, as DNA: TGTGCCAGCAGTTCGCGGACAGCTTACCAGCCCCAGCATTTT. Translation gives CASSSRTAYQPQHF.

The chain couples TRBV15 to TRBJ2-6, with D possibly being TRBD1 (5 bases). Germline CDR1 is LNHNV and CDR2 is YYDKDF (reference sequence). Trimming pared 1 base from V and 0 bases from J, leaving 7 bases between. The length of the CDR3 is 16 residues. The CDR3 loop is CATSRGGSSGANVLTF. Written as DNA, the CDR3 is TGTGCCACCAGCAGAGGGGGCAGCTCTGGGGCCAACGTCCTGACTTTC.

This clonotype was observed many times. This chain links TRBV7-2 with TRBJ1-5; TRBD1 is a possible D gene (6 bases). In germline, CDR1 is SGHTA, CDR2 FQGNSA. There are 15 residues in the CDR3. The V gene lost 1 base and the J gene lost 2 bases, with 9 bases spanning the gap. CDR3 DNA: TGTGCCAGCAGCTTAGGGGGGGCTGGCAATCAGCCCCAGCATTTT. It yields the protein CASSLGGAGNQPQHF.

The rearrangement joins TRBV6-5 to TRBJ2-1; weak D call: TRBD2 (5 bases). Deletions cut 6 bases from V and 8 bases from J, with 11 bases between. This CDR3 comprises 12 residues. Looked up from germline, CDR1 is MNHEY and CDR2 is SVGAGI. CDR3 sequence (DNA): TGTGCCAGCAGGCAGAGCGGCGATGAGCAGTTCTTC. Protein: CASRQSGDEQFF.

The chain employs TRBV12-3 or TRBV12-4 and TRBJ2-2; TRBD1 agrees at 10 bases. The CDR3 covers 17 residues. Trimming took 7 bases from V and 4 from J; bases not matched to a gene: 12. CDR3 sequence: CASTLLAGTGVTGELFF. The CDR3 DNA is TGTGCCAGCACCCTCCTCGCCGGGACAGGGGTCACCGGGGAGCTGTTTTTT.

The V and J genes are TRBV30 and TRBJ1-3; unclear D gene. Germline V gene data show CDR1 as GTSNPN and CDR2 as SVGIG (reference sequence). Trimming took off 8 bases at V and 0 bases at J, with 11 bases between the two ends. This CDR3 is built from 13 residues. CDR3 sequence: CARTMDSGNTIYF. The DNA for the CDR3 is TGTGCCCGTACGATGGACTCTGGAAACACCATATATTTT.